This T cell receptor (beta chain) was retrieved from a study of blood T cell repertoires in COVID-19. Study-level information: Collection of acute and convalescent COVID-19 samples took place in the United States, Italy and Spain. Sample material is recorded as cDNA or gDNA derived from T cells, B-cell-depleted T cells, or PBMCs.

Germline V gives CDR1 LGHNA, CDR2 YSLEER. Deletions cut 0 bases from V and 0 bases from J, with 17 bases between. CDR3 length: 19 residues. Authors' analysis steps: Amplification of reference gene primers provided the estimated nucleated cell counts. Assay used: immunoSEQ multiplex PCR; TCRdb lists only in-frame clones, some missing. V, J and clone size are taken as reported in that table, and D and trimming were inferred from the DNA itself. The repertoire consists of under 140,000 clones, with around 68% occurring once and the leading ten covering about 7.1%. This TCR derives from an older woman with acute or convalescent COVID-19. This sequence joins TRBV4-3 and TRBJ1-4; a weak D match, TRBD1 (5 bases). The sample consisted of peripheral blood. The CDR3 loop reads CASSQEGRVGIATNEKLFF. The DNA for the CDR3 is TGCGCCAGCAGCCAAGAAGGCAGGGTCGGAATTGCAACTAATGAAAAACTGTTTTTT.